This paragraph covers one TCR beta chain sequence. Its antigen is undetermined. Germline trimming cut 3 bases from V and 5 bases from J; bases unmatched to any gene: 6. From germline, CDR1 is ENHRY and CDR2 SYGVKD. This CDR3 comprises 14 residues. The source of the sample is a study of T cells in tuberculosis. The study's findings and limits: Samples were chosen by availability of cryopreserved specimens.

The data were produced by immunoSEQ multiplex PCR, yet TCRdb's version contains in-frame clones alone and is incomplete. Here the sample spans more than 35,000 clones, more than 85% being singletons. Adolescents were screened for latent TB by skin test and IGRA. This chain links TRBV10-3 with TRBJ1-2; 7 bases are shared with TRBD1. Sequencing was done on a sample of PBMCs. The receptor comes from a donor aged 10-30 years with latent tuberculosis or without tuberculosis infection. As DNA, the CDR3 is TGTGCCATCAGTGATCGACAGGGCCGGTATGGCTACACCTTC. Residues: CAISDRQGRYGYTF.